The entry below describes one T cell receptor beta chain. Its antigen is unidentified. This specimen comes from a study of shared clonotypes between healthy human individuals. The wider study: Participating donors consisted of two women and a few men aged 18 to 49. Study-wide points: Rarefaction showed that sequencing of sorted subsets was incomplete (despite large depth).

Naive CD8 cells were CD45RO-negative, positively selected for CCR7, excluding terminally differentiated effector memory CD45RA+ cells. Germline loops: CDR1 MGHRA, CDR2 YSYEKL. The length of the CDR3 is 13 residues. V was trimmed by 0 bases and J by 4 bases, leaving 6 bases between them. Per sorted-subset replicate PCR, input was approximately 0.2 ug DNA, representing around 30,000 T cell genomes. Under the authors' procedure: Junction-only sequences produced by ImmunoSEQ had no quality scores, so filtering differed. The table came from immunoSEQ multiplex PCR; TCRdb's copy has only in-frame clones and leaves some out. V, J and clone size reflect that table, while D and trimming were determined from the DNA. The sample consists of about 800,000 clones, about 97% of them appearing once.

The chain joins TRBV4-1 to TRBJ1-1; D ambiguous. The TCR comes from a young man in good health. Sequenced: naive CD8+ T cells sorted from blood. The CDR3 sequence is CASSQDITTEAFF. In nucleotides, the CDR3 is TGCGCCAGCAGCCAAGATATCACCACTGAAGCTTTCTTT.